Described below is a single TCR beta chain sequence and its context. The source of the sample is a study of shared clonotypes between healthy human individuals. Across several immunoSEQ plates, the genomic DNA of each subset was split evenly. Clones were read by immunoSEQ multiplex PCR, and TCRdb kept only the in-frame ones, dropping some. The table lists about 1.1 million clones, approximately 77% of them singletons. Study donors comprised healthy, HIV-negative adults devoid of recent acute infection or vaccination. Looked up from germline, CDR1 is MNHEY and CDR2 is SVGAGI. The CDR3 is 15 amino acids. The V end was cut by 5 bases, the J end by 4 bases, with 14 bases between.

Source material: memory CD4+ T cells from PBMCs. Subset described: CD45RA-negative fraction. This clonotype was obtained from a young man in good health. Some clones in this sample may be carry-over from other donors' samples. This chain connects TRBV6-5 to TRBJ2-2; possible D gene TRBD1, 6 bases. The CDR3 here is CASSQTGSGTGELFF. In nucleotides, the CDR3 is TGTGCCAGCAGTCAAACAGGGTCGGGCACCGGGGAGCTGTTTTTT.